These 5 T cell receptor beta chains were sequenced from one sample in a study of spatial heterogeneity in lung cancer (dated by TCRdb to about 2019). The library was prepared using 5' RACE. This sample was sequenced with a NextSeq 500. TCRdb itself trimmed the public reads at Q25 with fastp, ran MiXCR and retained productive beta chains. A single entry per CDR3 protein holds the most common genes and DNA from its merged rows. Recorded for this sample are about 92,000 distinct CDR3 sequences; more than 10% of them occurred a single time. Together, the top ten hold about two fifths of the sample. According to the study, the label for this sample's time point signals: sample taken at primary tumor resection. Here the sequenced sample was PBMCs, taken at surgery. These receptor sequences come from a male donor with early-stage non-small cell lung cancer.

CDR3 nucleotide sequence: TGTGCCAGCAGCTGGGGGGGGCAGCGGGAGGTGGTAGGGACCCAGTACTTC. The encoded protein is CASSWGGQREVVGTQYF. The V and J genes are TRBV5-4 and TRBJ2-5, with TRBD2 matching 9 bases. CDR3 length: 17 amino acids. The ends lost 3 bases at V and 7 bases at J; junction bases unmatched: 16. Germline V gene lookup returns CDR1 SGHNT and CDR2 YYREEE (reference sequence).

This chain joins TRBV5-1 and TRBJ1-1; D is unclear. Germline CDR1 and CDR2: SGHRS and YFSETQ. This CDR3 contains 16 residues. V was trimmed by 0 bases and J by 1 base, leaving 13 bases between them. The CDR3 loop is CASSLGRMPPNTEAFF. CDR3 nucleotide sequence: TGCGCCAGCAGCTTGGGACGGATGCCCCCGAACACTGAAGCTTTCTTT.

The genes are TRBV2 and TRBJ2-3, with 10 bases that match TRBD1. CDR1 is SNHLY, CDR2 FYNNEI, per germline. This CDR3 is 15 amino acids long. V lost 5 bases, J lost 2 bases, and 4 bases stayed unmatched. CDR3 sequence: CASSFDRGPTDTQYF. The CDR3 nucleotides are TGTGCCAGCAGTTTCGACAGGGGGCCCACAGATACGCAGTATTTT.

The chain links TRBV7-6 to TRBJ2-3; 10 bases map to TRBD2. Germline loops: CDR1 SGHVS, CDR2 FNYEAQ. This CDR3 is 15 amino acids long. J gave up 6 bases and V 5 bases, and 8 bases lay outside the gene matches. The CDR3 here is CASSDSGRAWDTQYF. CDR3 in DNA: TGTGCCAGCAGCGACAGCGGGAGGGCCTGGGATACGCAGTATTTT.

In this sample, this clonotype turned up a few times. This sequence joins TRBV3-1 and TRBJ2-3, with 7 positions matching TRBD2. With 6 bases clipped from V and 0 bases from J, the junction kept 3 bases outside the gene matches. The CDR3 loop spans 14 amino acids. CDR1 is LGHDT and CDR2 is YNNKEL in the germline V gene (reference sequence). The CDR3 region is CASRLAASTDTQYF. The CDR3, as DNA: TGTGCCAGCAGGCTAGCGGCTAGCACAGATACGCAGTATTTT.